The source of this T cell receptor (beta chain) is a study of identical twins. General study results and limits: Partial confounding of zero-insertion analyses by invariant MAIT and iNKT cells was possible. Out-of-frame alpha sequences shared by twins were enriched for low generation probability. Fewer insertions marked abundant cord blood beta clonotypes; young adult naive trended weakly, memory not at all.

This clonotype was seen more than once but under ten times. The antigen remains undetermined. cDNA carried unique molecular identifiers, and a universal primer site was added by template switching. Using its own MiXCR run on the 5' RACE reads, TCRdb lists one record per CDR3 protein. The data show 690,000 or so distinct CDR3 sequences, with over 8.5% seen just once and roughly 0.97% held by the top ten. Germline lookup yields CDR1 SGHRS and CDR2 YFSETQ. The V and J ends lost 0 bases and 4 bases respectively, with 13 bases between them. The CDR3 loop spans 15 amino acids. This same sample was also taken into another study, of yellow fever vaccine responses in identical twins.

What was sequenced was PBMCs. This TCR was recovered from a woman under 30 in good health. The chain employs TRBV5-1 and TRBJ1-1; D is unclear. The CDR3 DNA reads TGCGCCAGCAGCTTGGCCGCGGACCGGGGCACTGAAGCTTTCTTT. Protein: CASSLAADRGTEAFF.